One and the same sample provided the 6 T cell receptor beta chains below, sequenced in a study of OX40 agonist ivuxolimab in advanced cancers. Libraries were prepared by immunoSEQ multiplex PCR; TCRdb keeps only in-frame clonotypes and omits some of them. The data show about 60,000 clones, around 87% seen once. This sample comprised CD4+ or CD8+ T cells sorted from blood, obtained in a trial of the OX40 agonist ivuxolimab. The origin of the receptors is an adult with an advanced solid tumor such as melanoma, head and neck, liver or kidney cancer.

This chain links TRBV18 with TRBJ2-3; 8 bases match TRBD2. CDR3 length: 16 amino acids. Germline V CDR1 and CDR2: KGHSH, LQKENI. Unmatched junction bases numbered 6, after V lost 0 bases and J lost 4 bases. The CDR3 bases are TGTGCCAGCTCACCACCTCCAGCGGGAGTTGCAGATACGCAGTATTTT. Translating it yields CASSPPPAGVADTQYF.

The chain carries TRBV4-1 and TRBJ2-1; TRBD2 matches 8 bases. The CDR3 sequence is 16 residues long. Germline trimming cut 4 bases from V and 0 bases from J; bases unmatched to any gene: 5. Germline assignment: CDR1 MGHRA and CDR2 YSYEKL. The CDR3 loop reads CASSRQSGSSYNEQFF. The CDR3, as DNA: TGCGCCAGCAGCCGACAGAGCGGGAGCTCCTACAATGAGCAGTTCTTC.

The chain recombines TRBV18 with TRBJ2-1; D remains unclear. CDR3 length: 13 amino acids. Trimming shortened V by 1 base and J by 6 bases, and 7 bases separated the two germline ends. The germline V gene has CDR1 KGHSH and CDR2 LQKENI. The CDR3 loop reads CASSPRQLNEQFF. Here the CDR3 DNA reads TGTGCCAGCTCACCACGGCAGCTCAATGAGCAGTTCTTC.

The chain has TRBV9 and TRBJ2-1; 12 bases are shared with TRBD2. The CDR3 contains 17 residues. Germline assignment: CDR1 SGDLS and CDR2 YYNGEE. With V trimmed by 4 bases and J by 7 bases, 12 bases remained unmatched. The CDR3 loop reads CASSPRPGTSGLNEQFF. The CDR3 region has the DNA TGTGCCAGCAGCCCCCGCCCGGGGACTAGCGGGTTGAATGAGCAGTTCTTC.

V usage is TRBV5-1 and J usage is TRBJ2-7, with TRBD2 matching over 9 bases. V shed 4 bases, J shed 2 bases, and the junction held 7 bases outside the gene matches. CDR1 is SGHRS, CDR2 YFSETQ, per germline. The CDR3 runs to 15 residues. This chain's CDR3 is CASSQNLAGPYEQYF. For the CDR3, the DNA is TGCGCCAGCAGCCAAAACCTAGCGGGACCCTACGAGCAGTACTTC.

The chain is built from TRBV5-1 and TRBJ2-2; the D is unclear. CDR1 SGHRS and CDR2 YFSETQ come from the germline V gene. CDR3 length: 15 amino acids. V gave up 4 bases and J gave up 7 bases, with 17 bases separating them. The CDR3 here is CASSGTGLRIGELFF. In DNA, the CDR3 is TGCGCCAGCAGCGGTACCGGGTTGCGTATCGGGGAGCTGTTTTTT.